These 25 T cell receptor beta chains were sequenced from one sample in a study of blood T cell repertoires in COVID-19. The method was immunoSEQ multiplex PCR; TCRdb's version includes in-frame clones alone and lacks a portion of them. The sample contains about 250,000 clones, 65% to 90% of which appear only once. Material for sequencing was PBMCs or T cells enriched from blood (not recorded which). The receptor source for this set is a woman between 50 and 59 years old with acute COVID-19.

The chain recombines TRBV29-1 with TRBJ1-2; no clear D. V lost 2 bases to trimming and J lost 8 bases, with 12 bases between them. Germline CDR1 reads SQVTM; CDR2 reads ANQGSEA. CDR3 length: 12 residues. CDR3 in amino acids: CSVEPQRGGYTF. CDR3 sequence (DNA): TGCAGCGTTGAACCGCAGCGGGGAGGCTACACCTTC.

The chain is built from TRBV20-1 and TRBJ2-1; D is undetermined. V shed 6 bases and J shed 4 bases, with 7 bases lying between them. The CDR3 loop spans 11 amino acids. Looked up from germline, CDR1 is DFQATT and CDR2 is SNEGSKA (reference sequence). DNA of the CDR3: TGCAGTGCCTTTTATTACAATGAGCAGTTCTTC. Encoded protein: CSAFYYNEQFF.

This clone was seen a single time. V usage is TRBV19 and J usage is TRBJ2-2; tentative D call: TRBD1 (6 bases). CDR3 length: 13 amino acids. Trimming took 9 bases from V and 3 from J, leaving 11 bases between them. CDR1 is LNHDA and CDR2 is SQIVND in the germline V gene (reference sequence). The CDR3 DNA follows: TGTGCCAGCAAGGACAGCCACACCGGGGAGCTGTTTTTT. It specifies CASKDSHTGELFF.

As regards this clone: In the same sample, other DNA sequences code for this CDR3. V usage is TRBV3-1 (or the pseudogene TRBV3-2) and J usage is TRBJ1-5; no firm D call. Per the germline V gene, CDR1 is LGHDT and CDR2 is YNNKEL (reference sequence). This CDR3 is 13 amino acids long. V was trimmed by 2 bases and J by 4 bases, leaving 6 bases between them. CDR3 in amino acids: CASSQQVNQPQHF. The DNA for the CDR3 is TGTGCCAGCAGCCAACAGGTAAATCAGCCCCAGCATTTT.

V and J are TRBV4-3 and TRBJ2-1, with 10 positions matching TRBD2. Germline CDR1 and CDR2: LGHNA and YSLEER. The CDR3 loop spans 15 amino acids. V dropped 3 bases and J dropped 4; count of bases not matched to a gene: 3. This CDR3 is CASSHLSGGYNEQFF. Written as DNA, the CDR3 is TGCGCCAGCAGCCACCTTAGCGGGGGGTACAATGAGCAGTTCTTC.

The rearrangement uses TRBV4-1 and TRBJ1-3, with 7 bases aligning to TRBD1. The J segment lost 3 bases and the V segment lost 2 bases, leaving 7 bases of the junction unmatched. The CDR3 is made up of 16 amino acids. Germline values: CDR1 MGHRA, CDR2 YSYEKL. CDR3: CASSQYDRDRGNTIYF. The CDR3 nucleotides read TGCGCCAGCAGCCAATATGACAGGGATCGTGGAAACACCATATATTTT.

The CDR3, as DNA: TGTGCCAGCAGTCGAGAGGGACTAGCGGGCCACGAGCAGTACTTC. This translates into CASSREGLAGHEQYF. The chain recombines TRBV2 with TRBJ2-7; 12 bases agree with TRBD2. Germline CDR1 is SNHLY and CDR2 is FYNNEI. CDR3 length: 15 residues. J was trimmed by 5 bases and V by 5 bases; bases with no gene match: 7. Based on the CDR3 plus reference TRBV2 and TRBJ2-7, the full variable domain is EPEVTQTPSHQVTQMGQEVILRCVPISNHLYFYWYRQILGQKVEFLVSFYNNEISEKSEIFDDQFSVERPDGSNFTLKIRSTKLEDSAMYFCASSREGLAGHEQYFGPGTRLTVT.

This clone occurred a few times. The V gene is TRBV29-1, the J gene TRBJ2-7; TRBD2 matches at 10 bases. CDR1 and CDR2 (germline): SQVTM, ANQGSEA. Trimming at V came to 4 bases and at J to 3 bases, leaving 12 bases not matched to a gene. The CDR3 covers 16 residues. This CDR3 reads CSVVGLAGVGYYEQYF. The CDR3 nucleotides read TGCAGCGTTGTCGGGCTAGCGGGGGTGGGTTACTACGAGCAGTACTTC.

The rearrangement joins TRBV5-4 to TRBJ1-2; TRBD1 might be the D (6 bases). Trimming removed 4 bases from V and 0 bases from J, with 16 bases in between. The CDR3 is made up of 16 amino acids. The germline V gene has CDR1 SGHNT and CDR2 YYREEE (reference sequence). In DNA, the CDR3 is TGTGCCAGCAGCCACCCCAAACAGGGAGCTAACTATGGCTACACCTTC. Translated: CASSHPKQGANYGYTF.

The chain has TRBV9 and TRBJ1-4, with D unclear. CDR1 SGDLS and CDR2 YYNGEE come from the germline V gene. V was cut by 2 bases and J by 1 base, with 9 bases left in between. CDR3 length equals 15 residues. CDR3 sequence: CASSVSGETNEKLFF. CDR3 nucleotides: TGTGCCAGCAGCGTCTCCGGGGAAACTAATGAAAAACTGTTTTTT.

The chain's CDR3 is CASTSRDSMRLDYGYTF. CDR3 DNA sequence: TGTGCCAGCACGAGCCGGGATTCTATGAGGCTAGACTATGGCTACACCTTC. V usage is TRBV27 and J usage is TRBJ1-2; no reliable D call. V lost 7 bases and J lost 3, with 24 bases in between. The CDR3 sequence is 17 residues long. Per germline, CDR1 MNHEY and CDR2 SMNVEV (reference sequence).

The J gene is TRBJ1-5, the V gene TRBV13, with D hard to call. CDR3 length: 12 amino acids. Trimming left V 5 bases short and J 5 bases short, with 7 bases between. Germline values: CDR1 PRHDT, CDR2 FYEKMQ (reference sequence). The CDR3 region has the DNA TGTGCCAGCAGCGTCGGGGATCAGCCCCAGCATTTT. This translates into CASSVGDQPQHF.

The chain uses TRBV19 and TRBJ2-3, with 9 bases lining up with TRBD2. The CDR3 sequence is 17 residues long. From germline, CDR1 is LNHDA and CDR2 SQIVND (reference sequence). Trimming removed 4 bases from V and 1 base from J; junction bases left unmatched: 9. CDR3 in DNA: TGTGCCAGTAGTAGGGGGTCGACTAGCGGAGGCACAGATACGCAGTATTTT. Translation: CASSRGSTSGGTDTQYF.

V is TRBV19 and J is TRBJ1-4; D is uncertain. CDR3 length: 15 residues. Trimming removed 2 bases from V and 1 base from J, with 8 bases in between. Germline CDR1 is LNHDA and CDR2 is SQIVND (reference sequence). CDR3 loop: CASSINTGTNEKLFF. The CDR3, as DNA: TGTGCCAGTAGTATAAACACGGGAACTAATGAAAAACTGTTTTTT.

V gene TRBV15 combines with J gene TRBJ1-2; a possible D gene is TRBD1 (6 bases). Germline V gives CDR1 LNHNV, CDR2 YYDKDF (reference sequence). V was shortened by 4 bases and J by 4 bases, with 19 bases between the two germline ends. The CDR3 sequence is 16 residues long. In nucleotides, the CDR3 is TGTGCCACCAGCACTTACAACAGGGCGCGCTTCTATGGCTACACCTTC. Its translation: CATSTYNRARFYGYTF.

CDR3 coding DNA: TGTGCCAGCACAGGGGGCGCGGGCTACACCTTC. Its translation is CASTGGAGYTF. V and J are TRBV11-2 and TRBJ1-2, with 8 bases lining up with TRBD1. The trim removed 7 bases at V and 8 bases at J, leaving 3 bases unmatched. The CDR3 runs to 11 residues. CDR1 is SGHAT and CDR2 is FQNNGV in the germline V gene.

A single count supports this clone. This chain joins TRBV18 and TRBJ1-4; tentative D call: TRBD1 (5 bases). This CDR3 contains 16 residues. Trimming pared 2 bases from V and 1 base from J, leaving 11 bases between. Germline V lookup: CDR1 KGHSH, CDR2 LQKENI. The CDR3 DNA reads TGTGCCAGCTCACCAGGTGTTGGACAAACTAATGAAAAACTGTTTTTT. Protein sequence: CASSPGVGQTNEKLFF.

The J gene is TRBJ1-2, the V gene TRBV3-1 (or the pseudogene TRBV3-2); 9 bases map to TRBD1. Trimming removed 4 bases from V and 4 bases from J; junction bases left unmatched: 10. CDR1 is LGHDT and CDR2 is YNNKEL in the germline V gene (reference sequence). The CDR3 has 16 amino acids. The chain's CDR3 is CASSLRVRDRAYGYTF. The CDR3 DNA reads TGTGCCAGCAGCCTGAGAGTCCGGGACAGGGCCTATGGCTACACCTTC.

The chain uses TRBV7-2 and TRBJ2-2, with 9 bases fitting TRBD1. The germline V gene encodes CDR1 SGHTA and CDR2 FQGNSA. The CDR3 covers 16 residues. Trimming cost V 3 bases and J 0 bases; bases outside gene matches: 2. DNA of the CDR3: TGTGCCAGCAGCTTGAGGACAGGGGCGAACACCGGGGAGCTGTTTTTT. This gives the protein CASSLRTGANTGELFF.

The chain joins TRBV19 to TRBJ2-3, with TRBD2 matching 8 bases. The J segment lost 1 base and the V segment lost 6 bases, leaving 6 bases of the junction unmatched. Per the germline V gene, CDR1 is LNHDA and CDR2 is SQIVND (reference sequence). The CDR3 consists of 15 residues. DNA of the CDR3: TGTGCCAGTAGCAAGCTGACTAGCGGCACAGATACGCAGTATTTT. Encoded protein: CASSKLTSGTDTQYF. Together with reference TRBV19 and TRBJ2-3, the CDR3 gives the full variable domain: DGGITQSPKYLFRKEGQNVTLSCEQNLNHDAMYWYRQDPGQGLRLIYYSQIVNDFQKGDIAEGYSVSREKKESFPLTVTSAQKNPTAFYLCASSKLTSGTDTQYFGPGTRLTVL.

The chain links TRBV4-2 to TRBJ1-6; possible D gene TRBD1, 6 bases. This CDR3 comprises 16 residues. V was cut by 1 base and J by 2 bases, with 9 bases left in between. Germline loops: CDR1 LGHNA, CDR2 YNFKEQ. CDR3 sequence: CASSQARGAYNSPLHF. DNA for the CDR3: TGTGCCAGCAGCCAAGCCAGGGGTGCCTATAATTCACCCCTCCACTTT.

CDR3 in DNA: TGTGCCAGCAGCTTTAGTAGTTTGAACACTGAAGCTTTCTTT. This codes for CASSFSSLNTEAFF. The rearrangement uses TRBV7-2 and TRBJ1-1; D unresolved. The germline gives CDR1 SGHTA, CDR2 FQGNSA. The V gene lost 3 bases and the J gene lost 0 bases, with 8 bases spanning the gap. This CDR3 contains 14 residues.

The sample holds a few counts of this clone. CDR3 in DNA: TGTGCCAGCACTCCGGGACAGCCGAAGGAGGGCTACACCTTC. Amino acids: CASTPGQPKEGYTF. The genes are TRBV24-1 and TRBJ1-2, with 7 bases fitting TRBD1. Germline trimming cut 11 bases from V and 8 bases from J; bases unmatched to any gene: 16. Germline CDR1 KGHDR, CDR2 SFDVKD. The CDR3 runs 14 residues.

As concerns this clone: A read error may account for a junction end that differs from germline. V and J are TRBV3-1 (or the pseudogene TRBV3-2) and TRBJ1-2, with D tentatively TRBD1 (6 bases). The CDR3 consists of 12 residues. The V gene's germline CDR1 is LGHDT and CDR2 YNNKEL (reference sequence). CDR3 loop: CASSQTIQGLAF. The CDR3, as DNA: TGTGCCAGCAGCCAAACAATACAGGGTTTGGCCTTC.

The CDR3 is CASTPDSYNEQFF. CDR3 sequence (DNA): TGTGCCAGCACCCCGGACAGTTACAATGAGCAGTTCTTC. This sequence joins TRBV2 and TRBJ2-1, with D tentatively TRBD1 (6 bases). CDR3 length: 13 amino acids. CDR1 and CDR2 (germline): SNHLY, FYNNEI. Trimming stripped 7 bases from V and 4 bases from J, with 11 bases between.